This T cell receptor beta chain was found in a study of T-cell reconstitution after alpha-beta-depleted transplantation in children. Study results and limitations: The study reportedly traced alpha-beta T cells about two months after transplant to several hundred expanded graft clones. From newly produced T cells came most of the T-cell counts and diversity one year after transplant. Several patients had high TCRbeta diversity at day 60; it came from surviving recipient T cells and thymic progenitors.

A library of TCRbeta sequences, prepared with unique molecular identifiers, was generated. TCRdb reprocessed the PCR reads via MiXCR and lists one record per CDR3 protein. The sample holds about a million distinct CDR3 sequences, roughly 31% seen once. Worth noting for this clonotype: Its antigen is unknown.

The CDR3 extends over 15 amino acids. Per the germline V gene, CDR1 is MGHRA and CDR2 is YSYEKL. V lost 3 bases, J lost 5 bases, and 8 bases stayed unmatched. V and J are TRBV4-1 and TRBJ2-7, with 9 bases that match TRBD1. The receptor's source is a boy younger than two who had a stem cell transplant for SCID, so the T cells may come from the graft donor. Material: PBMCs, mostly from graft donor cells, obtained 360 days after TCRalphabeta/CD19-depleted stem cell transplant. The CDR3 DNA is TGCGCCAGCAGCCACAGGGGACAGGGAGGGAACGAGCAGTACTTC. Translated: CASSHRGQGGNEQYF.